This note documents a single T cell receptor beta chain sequence. Method: immunoSEQ multiplex PCR; TCRdb's copy keeps in-frame clones and lacks some. The table lists about 37,000 clones, about nine tenths of them singletons, with over 0.4% in the top ten. This sample was included in a study of T cell changes during pregnancy in multiple sclerosis. Germline V gene sequence: CDR1 MNHEY, CDR2 SVGAGI. The ends were cut back, 6 bases at V and 0 bases at J, with 5 bases in the middle. CDR3 length equals 13 residues. The sequencing used CD4+ T cells from peripheral blood mononuclear cells, collected in the third trimester of pregnancy. The receptor was isolated from a female donor in good health, enrolled as a control in a pregnancy study. The chain carries TRBV6-5 and TRBJ1-4; D unresolved. CDR3 loop: CASSGATNEKLFF. The CDR3 DNA follows: TGTGCCAGCAGCGGTGCAACTAATGAAAAACTGTTTTTT.